A single T cell receptor (beta chain) is shown here with its context. Original handling: Amplification of reference gene primers provided the estimated nucleated cell counts. Clones were read by immunoSEQ multiplex PCR, and TCRdb kept only the in-frame ones, dropping some. The V and J calls and clone size are taken from that table; D and trimming were inferred from the DNA. The repertoire holds 85,000 to 120,000 clones, about nine tenths seen once, with under 6.5% in the top ten. This entry is derived from a study of blood T cell repertoires in COVID-19. Study in general: Sites across the United States, Italy and Spain contributed samples from acute and convalescent COVID-19.

Germline V CDR1 and CDR2: LNHDA, SQIVND (reference sequence). The CDR3 spans 19 residues. With 4 bases clipped from V and 4 bases from J, the junction kept 17 bases outside the gene matches. This TCR was sampled from a woman aged 45 to 65 with COVID-19, enrolled during active disease. The source material was peripheral blood. The gene calls are TRBV19 and TRBJ2-1; 9 bases line up with TRBD2. The CDR3 DNA sequence: TGTGCCAGTAGTACAGCGAGCGGTAGCGGGGGCCCGGGTTACAATGAGCAGTTCTTC. Translation gives CASSTASGSGGPGYNEQFF.